This TCR beta chain was sequenced for a study of blood T cell repertoires in COVID-19. Study summary: In each case, the material was cDNA or gDNA derived from T cells, B-cell-depleted T cells, or PBMCs.

Germline CDR1 and CDR2: SEHNR and FQNEAQ (reference sequence). The V segment lost 5 bases and the J segment 5 bases; nucleotides outside the gene matches: 7. CDR3 length: 14 residues. Original handling: The authors estimated nucleated cell counts from reference gene primer amplification. TCRdb's table, derived via immunoSEQ multiplex PCR, lists solely in-frame clones and lacks some. The V and J calls and clone size come from that table; D and trimming were worked out from the DNA. The sample holds 24,000 or so clones; around 87% are singletons and the top ten take around an eighth. This receptor was identified in a human donor in a cohort sampled during active COVID-19. The donor label of this sample is uncertain. Sequencing was carried out using peripheral blood. V usage is TRBV7-9 and J usage is TRBJ2-5; TRBD2 matches at 8 bases. This chain's CDR3 is CASSTGLVGETQYF. CDR3 in DNA: TGTGCCAGCAGCACGGGACTAGTGGGGGAGACCCAGTACTTC. Based on the CDR3 plus reference TRBV7-9 and TRBJ2-5, the full variable domain is DTGVSQNPRHKITKRGQNVTFRCDPISEHNRLYWYRQTLGQGPEFLTYFQNEAQLEKSRLLSDRFSAERPKGSFSTLEIQRTEQGDSAMYLCASSTGLVGETQYFGPGTRLLVL.